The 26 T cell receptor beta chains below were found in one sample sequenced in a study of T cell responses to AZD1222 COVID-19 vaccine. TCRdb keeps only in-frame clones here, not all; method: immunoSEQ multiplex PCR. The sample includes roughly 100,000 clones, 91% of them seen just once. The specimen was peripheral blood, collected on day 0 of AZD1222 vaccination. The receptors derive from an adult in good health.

The CDR3 DNA reads as TGTGCCGCACCCACGGGGGGCTTGAACACTGAAGCTTTCTTT. This gives the protein CAAPTGGLNTEAFF. The V gene is TRBV6-5, the J gene TRBJ1-1, with TRBD1 as a possible D gene (6 bases). Germline V gives CDR1 MNHEY, CDR2 SVGAGI. The CDR3 covers 14 residues. V was cut by 11 bases and J by 0 bases, with 16 bases left in between.

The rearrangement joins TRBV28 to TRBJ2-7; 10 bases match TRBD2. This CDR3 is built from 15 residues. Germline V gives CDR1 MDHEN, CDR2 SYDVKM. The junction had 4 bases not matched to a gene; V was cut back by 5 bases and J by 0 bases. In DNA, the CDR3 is TGTGCCAGCAGTCCGCCTAGCGGGAGCTCCTACGAGCAGTACTTC. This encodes CASSPPSGSSYEQYF.

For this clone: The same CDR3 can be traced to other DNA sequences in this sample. DNA of the CDR3: TGCGCCAGCAGTGAAGGTGGCTCCTACAATGAGCAGTTCTTC. Translated, it gives CASSEGGSYNEQFF. The chain combines TRBV10-1 with TRBJ2-1; no clear D. The ends were cut back, 3 bases at V and 0 bases at J, with 6 bases in the middle. There are 14 residues in the CDR3. CDR1 is WNHNN and CDR2 is SYGVQD in the germline V gene (reference sequence).

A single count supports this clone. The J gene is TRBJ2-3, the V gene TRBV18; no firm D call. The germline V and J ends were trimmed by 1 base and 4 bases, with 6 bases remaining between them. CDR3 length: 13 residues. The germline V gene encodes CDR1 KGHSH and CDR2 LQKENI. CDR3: CASSPQGADTQYF. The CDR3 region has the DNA TGTGCCAGCTCACCACAAGGAGCAGATACGCAGTATTTT.

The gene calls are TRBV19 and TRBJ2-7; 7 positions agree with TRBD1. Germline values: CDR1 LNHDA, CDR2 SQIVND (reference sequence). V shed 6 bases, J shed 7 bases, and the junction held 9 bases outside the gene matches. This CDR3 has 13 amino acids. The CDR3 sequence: CASRYGTVGEQYF. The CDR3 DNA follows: TGTGCCAGTAGATACGGGACAGTCGGTGAGCAGTACTTC.

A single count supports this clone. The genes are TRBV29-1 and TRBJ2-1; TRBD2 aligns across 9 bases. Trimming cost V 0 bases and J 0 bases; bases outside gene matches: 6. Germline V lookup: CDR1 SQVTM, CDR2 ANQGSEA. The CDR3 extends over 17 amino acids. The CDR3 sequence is CSVEDPTSGPSYNEQFF. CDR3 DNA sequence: TGCAGCGTTGAAGATCCGACTAGCGGACCCTCCTACAATGAGCAGTTCTTC.

The CDR3 DNA sequence: TGTGCCAGCAGTATTTCCAAAAACATTCAGTACTTC. Translated: CASSISKNIQYF. J is TRBJ2-4 and V is TRBV25-1; D gene unclear. V was cut by 5 bases and J by 2 bases, with 4 bases left in between. The CDR3 is 12 residues long. Germline-derived CDR1 and CDR2 are MGHDK and SYGVNS.

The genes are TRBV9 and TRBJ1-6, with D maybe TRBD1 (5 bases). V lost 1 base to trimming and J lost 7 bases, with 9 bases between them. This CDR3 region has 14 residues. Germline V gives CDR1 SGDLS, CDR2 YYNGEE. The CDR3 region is CASSVLAGNSPLHF. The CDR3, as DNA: TGTGCCAGCAGCGTATTGGCAGGGAATTCACCCCTCCACTTT.

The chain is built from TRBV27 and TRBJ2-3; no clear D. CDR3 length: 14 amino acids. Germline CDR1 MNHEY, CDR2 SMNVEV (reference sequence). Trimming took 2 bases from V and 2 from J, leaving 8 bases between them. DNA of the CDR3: TGTGCCAGCAGTTTAAGCTCGCCCACAGATACGCAGTATTTT. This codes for CASSLSSPTDTQYF.

CDR3 nucleotides: TGTGCCAGCAACGACGAGGGGCACACCATATATTTT. Residues: CASNDEGHTIYF. V gene TRBV2 combines with J gene TRBJ1-3; a possible D gene is TRBD1 (5 bases). The V end was cut by 7 bases, the J end by 8 bases, with 12 bases between. Germline CDR1 is SNHLY and CDR2 is FYNNEI. The CDR3 is 12 amino acids.

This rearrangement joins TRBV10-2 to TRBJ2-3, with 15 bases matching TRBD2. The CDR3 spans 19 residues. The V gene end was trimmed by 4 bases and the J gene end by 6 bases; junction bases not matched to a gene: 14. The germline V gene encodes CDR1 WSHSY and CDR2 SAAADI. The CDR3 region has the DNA TGCGCCAGCAGTGGGCGTACGGGACTAGCGGGAGGCCTACGGGATACGCAGTATTTT. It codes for CASSGRTGLAGGLRDTQYF.

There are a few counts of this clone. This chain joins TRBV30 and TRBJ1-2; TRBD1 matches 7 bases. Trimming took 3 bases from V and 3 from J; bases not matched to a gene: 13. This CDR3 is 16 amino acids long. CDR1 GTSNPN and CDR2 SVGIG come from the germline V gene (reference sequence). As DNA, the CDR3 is TGTGCCTGGAGCCCACTTGGGGCAGGGGGGGACTATGGCTACACCTTC. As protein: CAWSPLGAGGDYGYTF.

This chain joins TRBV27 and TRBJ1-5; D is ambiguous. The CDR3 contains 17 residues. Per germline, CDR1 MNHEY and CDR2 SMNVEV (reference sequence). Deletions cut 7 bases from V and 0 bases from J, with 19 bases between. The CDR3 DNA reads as TGTGCCAGCATCCTCGAGTGGGGAGACCATAGCAATCAGCCCCAGCATTTT. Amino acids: CASILEWGDHSNQPQHF.

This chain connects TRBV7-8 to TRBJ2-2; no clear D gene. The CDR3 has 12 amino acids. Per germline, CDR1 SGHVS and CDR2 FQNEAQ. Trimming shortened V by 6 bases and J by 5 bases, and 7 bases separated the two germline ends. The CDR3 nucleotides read TGTGCCAGCAGGCCTAGAACCGGGGAGCTGTTTTTT. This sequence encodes CASRPRTGELFF.

CDR3 sequence (DNA): TGTGCCAGCAGTCCTCCCGGGACTAGCGTTTACAATGAGCAGTTCTTC. This translates into CASSPPGTSVYNEQFF. The chain couples TRBV28 to TRBJ2-1; 10 nucleotides line up with TRBD2. The length of the CDR3 is 16 residues. CDR1 is MDHEN and CDR2 is SYDVKM in the germline V gene. V lost 5 bases, J lost 4 bases, and 8 bases stayed unmatched.

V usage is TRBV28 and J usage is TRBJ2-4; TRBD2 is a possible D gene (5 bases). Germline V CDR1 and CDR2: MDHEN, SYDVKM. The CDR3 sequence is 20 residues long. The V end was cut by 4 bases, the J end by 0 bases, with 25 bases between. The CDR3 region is CASSSPKSRTLALAKNIQYF. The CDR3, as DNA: TGTGCCAGCAGTTCCCCGAAATCCCGGACTCTTGCTTTAGCCAAAAACATTCAGTACTTC. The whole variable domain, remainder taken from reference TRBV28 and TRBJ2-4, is DVKVTQSSRYLVKRTGEKVFLECVQDMDHENMFWYRQDPGLGLRLIYFSYDVKMKEKGDIPEGYSVSREKKERFSLILESASTNQTSMYLCASSSPKSRTLALAKNIQYFGAGTRLSVL.

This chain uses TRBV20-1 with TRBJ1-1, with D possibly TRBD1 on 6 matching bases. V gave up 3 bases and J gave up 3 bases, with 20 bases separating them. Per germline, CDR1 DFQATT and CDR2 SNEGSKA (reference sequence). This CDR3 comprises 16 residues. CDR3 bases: TGCAGTGCTAGTCGTGGATACATGAGGGGGGACACTGAAGCTTTCTTT. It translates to CSASRGYMRGDTEAFF.

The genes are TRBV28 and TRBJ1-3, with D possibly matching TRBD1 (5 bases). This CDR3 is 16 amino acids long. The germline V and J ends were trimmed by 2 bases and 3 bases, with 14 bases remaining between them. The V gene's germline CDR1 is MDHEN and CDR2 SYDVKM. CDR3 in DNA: TGTGCCAGCAGTTTAGGTGCCGGGGCCTTTGGAAACACCATATATTTT. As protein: CASSLGAGAFGNTIYF.

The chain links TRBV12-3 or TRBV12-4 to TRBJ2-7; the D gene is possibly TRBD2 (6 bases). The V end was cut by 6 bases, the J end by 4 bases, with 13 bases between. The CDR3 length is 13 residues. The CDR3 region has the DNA TGTGCCAGCAGGAAGGGAGGAGGTTACGAGCAGTACTTC. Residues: CASRKGGGYEQYF.

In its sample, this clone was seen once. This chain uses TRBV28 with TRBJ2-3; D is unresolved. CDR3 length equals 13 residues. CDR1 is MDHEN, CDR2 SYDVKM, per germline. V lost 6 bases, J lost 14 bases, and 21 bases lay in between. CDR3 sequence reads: CASRTDQRAALYF. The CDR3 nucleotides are TGTGCCAGCAGGACGGACCAGCGTGCGGCCTTGTATTTT.

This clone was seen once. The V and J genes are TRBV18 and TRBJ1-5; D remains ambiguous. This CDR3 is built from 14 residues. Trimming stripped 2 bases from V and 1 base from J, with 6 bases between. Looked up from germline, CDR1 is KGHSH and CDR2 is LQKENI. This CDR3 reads CASSPGLSNQPQHF. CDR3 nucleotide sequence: TGTGCCAGCTCACCAGGGCTGAGCAATCAGCCCCAGCATTTT. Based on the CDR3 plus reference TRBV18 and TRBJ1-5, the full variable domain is NAGVMQNPRHLVRRRGQEARLRCSPMKGHSHVYWYRQLPEEGLKFMVYLQKENIIDESGMPKERFSAEFPKEGPSILRIQQVVRGDSAAYFCASSPGLSNQPQHFGDGTRLSIL.

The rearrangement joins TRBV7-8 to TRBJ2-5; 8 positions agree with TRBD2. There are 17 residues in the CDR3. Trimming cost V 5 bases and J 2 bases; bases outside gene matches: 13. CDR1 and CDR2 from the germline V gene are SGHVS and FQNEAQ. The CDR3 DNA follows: TGTGCCAGCAGCCCAGCCCTCGGGGTAGCGGGGCAAGAGACCCAGTACTTC. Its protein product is CASSPALGVAGQETQYF.

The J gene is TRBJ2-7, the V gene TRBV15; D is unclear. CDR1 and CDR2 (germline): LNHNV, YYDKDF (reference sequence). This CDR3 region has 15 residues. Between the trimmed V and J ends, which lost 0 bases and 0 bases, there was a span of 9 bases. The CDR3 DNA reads TGTGCCACCAGCAGAGATCGCCAGGACTCCTACGAGCAGTACTTC. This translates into CATSRDRQDSYEQYF.

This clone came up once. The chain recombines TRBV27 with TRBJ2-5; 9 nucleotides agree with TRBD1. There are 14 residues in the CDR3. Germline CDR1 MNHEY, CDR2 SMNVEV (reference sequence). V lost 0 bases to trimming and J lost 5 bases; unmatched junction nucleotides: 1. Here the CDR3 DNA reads TGTGCCAGCAGTTTATCCGGGACAGGGGAGACCCAGTACTTC. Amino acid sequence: CASSLSGTGETQYF.

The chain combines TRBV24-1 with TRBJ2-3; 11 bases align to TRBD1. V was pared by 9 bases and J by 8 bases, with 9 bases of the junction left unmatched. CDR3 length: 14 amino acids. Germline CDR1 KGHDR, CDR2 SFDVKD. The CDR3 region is CATEPGQGVLTQYF. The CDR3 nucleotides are TGTGCCACCGAACCGGGACAGGGGGTGCTTACGCAGTATTTT.

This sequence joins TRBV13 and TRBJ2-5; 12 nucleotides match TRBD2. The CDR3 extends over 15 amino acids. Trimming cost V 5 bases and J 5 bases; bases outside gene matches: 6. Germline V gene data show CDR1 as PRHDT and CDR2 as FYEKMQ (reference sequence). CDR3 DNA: TGTGCCAGCAGCAAGACTAGCGGGAGTGGGGAGACCCAGTACTTC. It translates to CASSKTSGSGETQYF.